Each of the 9 T cell receptor beta chains below was sequenced from the same sample in a study of T cells in women clearing cervical HPV infection. The assay was immunoSEQ multiplex PCR, and TCRdb's table has in-frame clones only and misses some. This table holds under 30,000 clones. The sample consisted of blood buffy coat. All receptors derive from a woman aged 18 to 69 with a cervical HPV16 infection that either progressed to CIN3+ or cleared (not recorded which).

About this clone: The DNA ends 3 residues before the CDR3 does, and the rest of the CDR3 is filled in from the germline J gene. The gene calls are TRBV4-2 and TRBJ2-3, with D tentatively TRBD2 (6 bases). Germline V CDR1 and CDR2: LGHNA, YNFKEQ. V shed 0 bases and J shed 4 bases, with 8 bases lying between them. The CDR3 has 14 amino acids. CDR3 residues: CASSQEPSADTQYF. The CDR3 bases that were read are TGTGCCAGCAGCCAAGAGCCTAGCGCAGATACG.

With regard to this clone: The read ends 3 residues before the CDR3 terminus; that terminus is restored from the germline J gene. The chain links TRBV2 to TRBJ1-6; TRBD1 is a possible D gene (6 bases). The CDR3 runs 14 residues. V lost 5 bases to trimming and J lost 6 bases, with 11 bases between them. Germline V gene lookup returns CDR1 SNHLY and CDR2 FYNNEI. The covered CDR3 bases are TGTGCCAGCAGTACAGGGAGTCCTAATTCACCC. Protein: CASSTGSPNSP. The whole CDR3 protein is CASSTGSPNSPLHF.

Comments on this clone: Coverage ceases 3 residues before the CDR3 finishes, and the germline J gene fills in the end. V usage is TRBV5-1 and J usage is TRBJ2-6, with 10 positions matching TRBD1. This CDR3 has 17 amino acids. The V gene end was trimmed by 3 bases and the J gene end by 3 bases; junction bases not matched to a gene: 6. CDR1 SGHRS and CDR2 YFSETQ come from the germline V gene. This CDR3 is CASSWTGGASGANVLTF. The DNA read from the CDR3 is TGCGCCAGCAGCTGGACAGGGGGGGCAAGTGGGGCCAACGTC.

In regard to this clone: With the read ending 3 residues before the CDR3 end, the germline J gene is used to fill in that end. V gene TRBV7-3 combines with J gene TRBJ1-2; TRBD1 matches at 9 bases. Germline CDR1 SGHTA, CDR2 FQGTGA. The CDR3 consists of 14 residues. Trimming cost V 5 bases and J 1 base; bases outside gene matches: 2. The CDR3 DNA, read in part, is TGTGCCAGCAGCGTGACAGGGGGTAACTATGGC. Translation: CASSVTGGNYG. The entire CDR3 reads CASSVTGGNYGYTF.

In regard to this clone: Sequencing ends 3 residues short of the CDR3 end; the germline J gene provides the rest. The chain is built from TRBV2 and TRBJ2-7; 12 bases fit TRBD1. Germline V gene sequence: CDR1 SNHLY, CDR2 FYNNEI. This CDR3 has 13 amino acids. Unmatched junction bases numbered 4, after V lost 9 bases and J lost 4 bases. Incomplete CDR3 DNA: TGTGCCAGGGGACAGGGGGCGCAATACGAG. This sequence encodes CARGQGAQYE. The complete CDR3 protein is CARGQGAQYEQYF.

Details on this clone: The read gets to within 3 residues of the CDR3 end, and the germline J gene fills in the rest. The rearrangement uses TRBV28 and TRBJ2-1; 10 nucleotides line up with TRBD2. CDR1 and CDR2 from the germline V gene are MDHEN and SYDVKM. Trimming removed 3 bases from V and 0 bases from J; junction bases left unmatched: 2. This CDR3 contains 16 residues. CDR3 region: CASSFSSGSSYNEQFF. The DNA read from the CDR3 is TGTGCCAGCAGTTTTTCTAGCGGGAGCTCCTACAATGAG.

The CDR3 sequence is CASSRLAGVNDYTF. CDR3 DNA (partial): TGTGCCAGCAGTCGACTAGCGGGAGTCAACGAC. The V and J genes are TRBV2 and TRBJ1-2; D is undetermined. The read finishes 3 residues shy of the CDR3 end, and the germline J gene is used to complete it. The V gene's germline CDR1 is SNHLY and CDR2 FYNNEI. The CDR3 is made up of 14 amino acids.

The CDR3 reads CASSLEGLAGENEQFF. Partial CDR3 DNA: TGCGCCAGCAGCTTGGAGGGACTAGCGGGAGAGAATGAG. The J gene is TRBJ2-1, the V gene TRBV5-1; TRBD2 aligns across 14 bases. The CDR3 end falls 3 residues outside the read, so it is completed with the germline J gene. CDR3 length: 16 amino acids. Germline assignment: CDR1 SGHRS and CDR2 YFSETQ. With 0 bases clipped from V and 7 bases from J, the junction kept 3 bases outside the gene matches.

Concerning this clone: The missing CDR3 end, 3 residues past where the read stops, is filled in from the germline J gene. V gene TRBV7-9 combines with J gene TRBJ2-3, with D uncertain. The length of the CDR3 is 11 residues. Germline V gene data show CDR1 as SEHNR and CDR2 as FQNEAQ (reference sequence). The CDR3 sequence is CASKVLETQYF. The CDR3 bases that were read are TGTGCCAGCAAGGTTCTCGAGACG.